Listed below are T cell receptor beta chains from one sample, sequenced in a study of identifying expanded T cells in peripheral blood. The repertoire was sequenced with immunoSEQ multiplex PCR; TCRdb's copy has only in-frame clones and lacks some. This repertoire shows about 58,000 clones, roughly nine tenths found once; its top ten account for roughly 3.5%. Sample: blood. All receptors derive from a person between 18 and 70 years old in good health. CDR3s include the opening cysteine and the closing phenylalanine or tryptophan. Clone size is not always given. Where it is, it says once, few, many or a class for expanded clones.

J gene: TRBJ1-2; clone size: NA; V gene: TRBV6-5; CDR3 protein: CASSKNLANYGYTF
J gene: TRBJ2-1; clone size: NA; V gene: TRBV18; CDR3 protein: CASSPSGLAGGSNEQFF
J gene: TRBJ1-1; clone size: NA; V gene: TRBV19; CDR3 protein: CASSMFKTLDSEAFF
J gene: TRBJ1-1; clone size: once; V gene: TRBV2; CDR3 protein: CATEKDRNTEAFF
J gene: TRBJ2-3; clone size: NA; V gene: TRBV4-2; CDR3 protein: CASSQLSTGGLVSDTQYF
J gene: TRBJ2-1; clone size: few; V gene: TRBV7-2; CDR3 protein: CASSLVVGWVAGDNEQFF
J gene: TRBJ2-7; clone size: NA; V gene: TRBV15; CDR3 protein: CATSRETGGALYEQYF
J gene: TRBJ1-2; clone size: few; V gene: TRBV6-6; CDR3 protein: CASSDPNRDGYTF
J gene: TRBJ2-6; clone size: NA; V gene: TRBV9; CDR3 protein: CASSVGVGGANVLTF
J gene: TRBJ2-2; clone size: NA; V gene: TRBV9; CDR3 protein: CASSALRRANTGELFF
J gene: TRBJ2-3; clone size: NA; V gene: TRBV5-8; CDR3 protein: CASSFGGDTQYF
J gene: TRBJ2-7; clone size: once; V gene: TRBV5-5; CDR3 protein: CASSTFDSYEQYF
J gene: TRBJ2-5; clone size: NA; V gene: TRBV7-9; CDR3 protein: CASSVTSGRARETQYF
J gene: TRBJ2-3; clone size: NA; V gene: TRBV6-5; CDR3 protein: CASRSYPDTQYF
J gene: TRBJ1-3; clone size: few; V gene: TRBV7-3; CDR3 protein: CASSLTPGNTIYF
J gene: TRBJ1-2; clone size: NA; V gene: TRBV15; CDR3 protein: CATSRDLVQGASGYTF
J gene: TRBJ1-1; clone size: NA; V gene: TRBV19; CDR3 protein: CASRISLNTEAFF
J gene: TRBJ2-5; clone size: NA; V gene: TRBV27; CDR3 protein: CASSLTRGGETQYF
J gene: TRBJ2-3; clone size: NA; V gene: TRBV7-8; CDR3 protein: CASSSDRTDTQYF
J gene: TRBJ2-7; clone size: once; V gene: TRBV9; CDR3 protein: CASSRGPGHTASYEQYF
J gene: TRBJ2-3; clone size: NA; V gene: TRBV5-6; CDR3 protein: CASSFTMTDTQYF
J gene: TRBJ1-5; clone size: NA; V gene: TRBV7-2; CDR3 protein: CASSGMGGQGGQPQHF
J gene: TRBJ2-5; clone size: NA; V gene: TRBV5-1; CDR3 protein: CASSFDPGGLLQETQYF
J gene: TRBJ2-7; clone size: few; V gene: TRBV4-3; CDR3 protein: CASSQDLQGYEQYF
J gene: TRBJ1-1; clone size: once; V gene: TRBV15; CDR3 protein: CATRVHPLNTEAFF
J gene: TRBJ2-2; clone size: NA; V gene: TRBV29-1; CDR3 protein: CSVPLTSGTNTGELFF
J gene: TRBJ1-4; clone size: NA; V gene: TRBV4-2; CDR3 protein: CASSDGTATNEKLFF
J gene: TRBJ1-2; clone size: NA; V gene: TRBV9; CDR3 protein: CASSVGGNYGYTF
J gene: TRBJ1-6; clone size: NA; V gene: TRBV6-6; CDR3 protein: CASSPRDGDNSPLHF
J gene: TRBJ2-1; clone size: NA; V gene: TRBV7-2; CDR3 protein: CASSLSGDSNEQFF
J gene: TRBJ2-7; clone size: few; V gene: TRBV7-2; CDR3 protein: CASSTDPQGAREQYF
J gene: TRBJ2-7; clone size: NA; V gene: TRBV4-1; CDR3 protein: CASSQEGINYEQYF
J gene: TRBJ2-5; clone size: NA; V gene: TRBV25-1; CDR3 protein: CASTGGGQGAREQYF
J gene: TRBJ1-2; clone size: NA; V gene: TRBV7-2; CDR3 protein: CASSPTHGDFYGYTF
J gene: TRBJ1-1; clone size: NA; V gene: TRBV5-1; CDR3 protein: CASCVGEGGVHTEAFF
J gene: TRBJ2-7; clone size: once; V gene: TRBV18; CDR3 protein: CASSPPQVSEQYF
J gene: TRBJ2-1; clone size: NA; V gene: TRBV6-5; CDR3 protein: CASSYDDEQFF
J gene: TRBJ2-7; clone size: NA; V gene: TRBV14; CDR3 protein: CASSLSSGPYEQYF
J gene: TRBJ2-5; clone size: NA; V gene: TRBV7-2; CDR3 protein: CASSLSVGWVQYF
J gene: TRBJ1-2; clone size: NA; V gene: TRBV28; CDR3 protein: CASRFSGGGYTF
J gene: TRBJ2-1; clone size: NA; V gene: TRBV9; CDR3 protein: CASSVGPSEYNEQFF
J gene: TRBJ1-1; clone size: NA; V gene: TRBV5-1; CDR3 protein: CASSPDGRNTEAFF
J gene: TRBJ2-3; clone size: NA; V gene: TRBV5-1; CDR3 protein: CASSFLGLEADTQYF
J gene: TRBJ1-2; clone size: NA; V gene: TRBV27; CDR3 protein: CASSSYMTGVIDGYTF
J gene: TRBJ2-2; clone size: NA; V gene: TRBV28; CDR3 protein: CASSLVGDTGELFF
J gene: TRBJ2-1; clone size: NA; V gene: TRBV9; CDR3 protein: CASSALAVSYNEQFF
J gene: TRBJ2-1; clone size: NA; V gene: TRBV5-4; CDR3 protein: CASSSRYNEQFF
J gene: TRBJ2-2; clone size: NA; V gene: TRBV2; CDR3 protein: CASGGFPGELFF
J gene: TRBJ1-6; clone size: NA; V gene: TRBV19; CDR3 protein: CASSKWGQGNSPLHF
J gene: TRBJ2-7; clone size: NA; V gene: TRBV7-2; CDR3 protein: CASSLGGTTYEQYF
J gene: TRBJ1-1; clone size: NA; V gene: TRBV7-2; CDR3 protein: CASSLLLDTEAFF
J gene: TRBJ2-3; clone size: NA; V gene: TRBV5-1; CDR3 protein: CASKAETSTDTQYF
J gene: TRBJ2-7; clone size: NA; V gene: TRBV29-1; CDR3 protein: CSVWTGGEQYF
J gene: TRBJ2-2; clone size: NA; V gene: TRBV11-2; CDR3 protein: CASSFELAGVSGTGELFF
J gene: TRBJ1-2; clone size: NA; V gene: TRBV6-1; CDR3 protein: CASSELSGYGYTF
J gene: TRBJ2-7; clone size: NA; V gene: TRBV25-1; CDR3 protein: CASSESGGFYEQYF
J gene: TRBJ1-1; clone size: NA; V gene: TRBV4-3; CDR3 protein: CASSQDPGDILAFF
J gene: TRBJ2-7; clone size: NA; V gene: TRBV5-6; CDR3 protein: CASSLTSGYDEQYF